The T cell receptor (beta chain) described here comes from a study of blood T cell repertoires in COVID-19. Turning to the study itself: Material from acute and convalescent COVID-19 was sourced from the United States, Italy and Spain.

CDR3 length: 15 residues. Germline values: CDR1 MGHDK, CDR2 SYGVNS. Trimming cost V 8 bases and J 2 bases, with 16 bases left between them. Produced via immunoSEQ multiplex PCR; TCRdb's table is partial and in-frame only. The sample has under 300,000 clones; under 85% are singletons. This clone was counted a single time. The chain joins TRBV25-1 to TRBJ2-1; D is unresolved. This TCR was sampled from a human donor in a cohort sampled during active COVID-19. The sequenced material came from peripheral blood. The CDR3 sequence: CASGMDTIAYNEQFF. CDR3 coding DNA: TGTGCCAGCGGTATGGATACTATCGCCTACAATGAGCAGTTCTTC.